Presented here are 17 T cell receptor beta chains from one specimen sequenced in a study of shared clonotypes between healthy human individuals. The repertoire was sequenced with immunoSEQ multiplex PCR; TCRdb's copy has only in-frame clones and lacks some. This sample yields 2 million to 3 million clones, of which roughly nine tenths are seen a single time; 0.11% to 0.15% belongs to the top ten. The sequencing input was naive CD4+ T cells sorted from blood. Regarding subset: CD45RA+ positively selected. Receptors originate from a man between 18 and 35 years old in good health.

The chain joins TRBV6-1 to TRBJ2-3; the match to TRBD2 covers 9 bases. CDR3 size: 14 residues. CDR1 is MNHNS, CDR2 SASEGT, per germline. Trimming took 5 bases from V and 4 from J; bases not matched to a gene: 4. CDR3 sequence reads: CASSKGLAPDTQYF. In DNA form, the CDR3 reads TGTGCCAGCAGTAAAGGACTAGCGCCAGATACGCAGTATTTT.

The DNA of the CDR3 is TGTGCCAGTAGTCTCCGGCACCAAGAGACCCAGTACTTC. Translation gives CASSLRHQETQYF. The chain joins TRBV19 to TRBJ2-5; the D is unclear. Germline CDR1 LNHDA, CDR2 SQIVND (reference sequence). V was pared by 5 bases and J by 0 bases, with 7 bases between. This CDR3 comprises 13 residues.

V usage is TRBV18 and J usage is TRBJ2-1; 12 nucleotides line up with TRBD1. The germline CDR1 and CDR2 sequences are KGHSH and LQKENI. This CDR3 region has 15 residues. The V segment lost 5 bases and the J segment 10 bases; nucleotides outside the gene matches: 9. CDR3 nucleotide sequence: TGTGCCAGCTCATCGCCGGGACAGGGGGCTCACGAGCAGTTCTTC. Residues: CASSSPGQGAHEQFF. Full variable domain (missing parts from reference TRBV18 and TRBJ2-1): NAGVMQNPRHLVRRRGQEARLRCSPMKGHSHVYWYRQLPEEGLKFMVYLQKENIIDESGMPKERFSAEFPKEGPSILRIQQVVRGDSAAYFCASSSPGQGAHEQFFGPGTRLTVL.

This sequence joins TRBV5-1 and TRBJ1-1; perhaps TRBD1 as D (5 bases). V lost 4 bases, J lost 4 bases, and 17 bases lay in between. This CDR3 spans 15 amino acids. Germline V lookup: CDR1 SGHRS, CDR2 YFSETQ. The chain's CDR3 is CASSPTRGGGTEAFF. The CDR3, as DNA: TGCGCCAGCAGCCCTACGCGGGGGGGTGGCACTGAAGCTTTCTTT.

The chain uses TRBV7-9 and TRBJ2-5; D not certain. Trimming pared 4 bases from V and 7 bases from J, leaving 16 bases between. This CDR3 has 14 amino acids. CDR1 and CDR2 (germline): SEHNR, FQNEAQ (reference sequence). The DNA of the CDR3 is TGTGCCAGCAGCTCCCGGCCTGAGTTTGGGACCCAGTACTTC. This gives the protein CASSSRPEFGTQYF.

Remarks on this clone: Distinct nucleotide sequences in the sample also encode this CDR3. The genes are TRBV6-1 and TRBJ1-6; D is unresolved. V was shortened by 0 bases and J by 7 bases, with 13 bases between the two germline ends. This CDR3 is built from 16 residues. CDR1 is MNHNS and CDR2 is SASEGT in the germline V gene. CDR3: CASSEARTATNSPLHF. The CDR3 region has the DNA TGTGCCAGCAGTGAAGCGCGAACGGCGACCAATTCACCCCTCCACTTT.

V usage is TRBV28 and J usage is TRBJ1-1; 8 bases align to TRBD1. There are 15 residues in the CDR3. V dropped 5 bases and J dropped 11; count of bases not matched to a gene: 16. In germline, CDR1 is MDHEN, CDR2 SYDVKM. The DNA of the CDR3 is TGTGCCAGCAGTCCCTCGGGACAGGCCCAGTTGAAGGCTTTCTTT. Protein: CASSPSGQAQLKAFF.

The chain carries TRBV5-6 and TRBJ1-2, with TRBD1 as a possible D gene (6 bases). CDR1 is SGHDT, CDR2 YYEEEE, per germline. V was clipped by 3 bases and J by 4 bases, with 10 bases between them. The CDR3 is 13 residues long. The CDR3 DNA follows: TGTGCCAGCAGCTACCCAGGGGTCTATGGCTACACCTTC. Translating it yields CASSYPGVYGYTF.

The chain carries TRBV19 and TRBJ1-6; 8 positions match TRBD1. V lost 3 bases, J lost 7 bases, and 8 bases stayed unmatched. The V gene's germline CDR1 is LNHDA and CDR2 SQIVND (reference sequence). This CDR3 comprises 16 residues. The DNA of the CDR3 is TGTGCCAGTAGTATCGAGGGAGGACAGGGAAATTCACCCCTCCACTTT. It translates to CASSIEGGQGNSPLHF.

A note on this clone: Other DNA sequences in this sample translate to the same CDR3. The rearrangement joins TRBV30 to TRBJ2-1, with 11 nucleotides matching TRBD2. This CDR3 has 15 residues. Germline lookup yields CDR1 GTSNPN and CDR2 SVGIG (reference sequence). The V gene end was trimmed by 0 bases and the J gene end by 3 bases; junction bases not matched to a gene: 1. CDR3 residues: CAWSVGTSGYNEQFF. The CDR3 DNA is TGTGCCTGGAGTGTAGGGACTAGCGGCTACAATGAGCAGTTCTTC.

V gene TRBV14 combines with J gene TRBJ2-7; the match to TRBD2 covers 8 bases. CDR3 length equals 15 residues. Trimming at V came to 2 bases and at J to 4 bases, leaving 7 bases not matched to a gene. Germline V gives CDR1 SGHDN, CDR2 FVKESK. Here the CDR3 reads CASSQSGGGTYEQYF. CDR3 in DNA: TGTGCCAGCAGCCAATCGGGCGGGGGGACGTACGAGCAGTACTTC. The full variable domain, rest sourced from reference TRBV14 and TRBJ2-7, is EAGVTQFPSHSVIEKGQTVTLRCDPISGHDNLYWYRRVMGKEIKFLLHFVKESKQDESGMPNNRFLAERTGGTYSTLKVQPAELEDSGVYFCASSQSGGGTYEQYFGPGTRLTVT.

The rearrangement links TRBV25-1 to TRBJ2-3; perhaps TRBD2 as D (6 bases). Germline V gene lookup returns CDR1 MGHDK and CDR2 SYGVNS. V lost 8 bases to trimming and J lost 2 bases, with 8 bases between them. CDR3 length: 12 residues. This CDR3 is CASRDFTDTQYF. The CDR3 bases are TGTGCCAGCCGGGACTTCACAGATACGCAGTATTTT.

The rearrangement joins TRBV10-3 to TRBJ1-5; TRBD1 might be the D (5 bases). The CDR3 is 15 amino acids. Germline V gene lookup returns CDR1 ENHRY and CDR2 SYGVKD. The V gene lost 10 bases and the J gene lost 4 bases, with 20 bases spanning the gap. The CDR3 loop reads CATYPGEGRNQPQHF. The CDR3 nucleotides are TGTGCCACCTACCCGGGGGAGGGGAGGAATCAGCCCCAGCATTTT.

Here the CDR3 DNA reads TGTGCCAGCCGGAGCCGGGAAGTTAATTCACCCCTCCACTTT. Amino acids: CASRSREVNSPLHF. The chain combines TRBV19 with TRBJ1-6; no clear D gene. Germline CDR1 LNHDA, CDR2 SQIVND (reference sequence). With 9 bases removed from V and 6 bases from J, the gap between germline ends came to 15 bases. This CDR3 region has 14 residues.

The chain joins TRBV4-1 to TRBJ2-2, with 8 bases fitting TRBD1. V lost 1 base, J lost 7 bases, and 5 bases stayed unmatched. The CDR3 consists of 15 residues. Germline lookup yields CDR1 MGHRA and CDR2 YSYEKL. The DNA for the CDR3 is TGCGCCAGCAGCCAAGCTGTACAGGGGGGCGGGGAGCTGTTTTTT. It codes for CASSQAVQGGGELFF.

V usage is TRBV2 and J usage is TRBJ1-5; D is perhaps TRBD1 (6 bases). Trimming cost V 7 bases and J 5 bases, with 12 bases left between them. The CDR3 has 13 amino acids. Germline CDR1 is SNHLY and CDR2 is FYNNEI. The DNA for the CDR3 is TGTGCCAGCACGGCGGGGGCAGATCAGCCCCAGCATTTT. Its protein is CASTAGADQPQHF.

V and J are TRBV5-6 and TRBJ1-1; D remains unclear. Trimming took off 4 bases at V and 6 bases at J, with 16 bases between the two ends. The CDR3 sequence is 14 residues long. The germline V gene encodes CDR1 SGHDT and CDR2 YYEEEE. The CDR3 protein is CASSAARVWAEAFF. The DNA for the CDR3 is TGTGCCAGCAGCGCCGCGAGAGTTTGGGCTGAAGCTTTCTTT.